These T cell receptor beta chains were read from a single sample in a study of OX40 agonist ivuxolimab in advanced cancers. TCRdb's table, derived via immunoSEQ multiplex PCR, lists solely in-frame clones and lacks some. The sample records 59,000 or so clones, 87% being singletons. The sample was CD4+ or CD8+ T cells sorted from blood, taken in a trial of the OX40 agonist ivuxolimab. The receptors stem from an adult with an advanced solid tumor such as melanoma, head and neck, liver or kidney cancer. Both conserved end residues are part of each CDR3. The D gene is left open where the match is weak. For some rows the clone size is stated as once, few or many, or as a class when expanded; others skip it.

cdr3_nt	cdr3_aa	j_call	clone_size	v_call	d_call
TGTGCCAGCAGCCAGGGACTAGCGGGAGCGCATGAGCAGTTCTTC	CASSQGLAGAHEQFF	TRBJ2-1	-	TRBV4-2	TRBD2
TGTGCCAGCCGGGGACTGGGGGAGCAGTACTTC	CASRGLGEQYF	TRBJ2-7	few	TRBV6-1	-
TGCGCCAGCAGCCAAGATAGAGGGAGAGTGGGGTACGAGCAGTACTTC	CASSQDRGRVGYEQYF	TRBJ2-7	-	TRBV4-3	-
TGTGCCAGCAGTTTACGACAGAACTATGGTGAAAAACTGTTTTTT	CASSLRQNYGEKLFF	TRBJ1-4	-	TRBV27	-
TGTGCCAGCAGTAGGGACAGAGCATCGAACACTGAAGCTTTCTTT	CASSRDRASNTEAFF	TRBJ1-1	-	TRBV6-1	TRBD1
TGTGCCAGTAGTATTCTGACTAGCGGGAACAATGAGCAGTTCTTC	CASSILTSGNNEQFF	TRBJ2-1	-	TRBV19	TRBD2
TGTGCCAGCAGCTACGCCGCCGGAAACACCATATATTTT	CASSYAAGNTIYF	TRBJ1-3	-	TRBV5-4	-
TGTGCCAGCAAAGGCTACCGAGGCACAGATACGCAGTATTTT	CASKGYRGTDTQYF	TRBJ2-3	-	TRBV6-5	-
TGTGCCAGCAGCGCGGAGGAGACCCAGTACTTC	CASSAEETQYF	TRBJ2-5	few	TRBV7-2	-
TGTGCCAGCAGTTTTAGGACAGGGGGCGATGAGCAGTTCTTC	CASSFRTGGDEQFF	TRBJ2-1	-	TRBV28	TRBD1
TGTGCCAGCTCACCACGAGCCACCGGGGAGCTGTTTTTT	CASSPRATGELFF	TRBJ2-2	-	TRBV18	-
TGTGCCAGCAGCTTAACCAAACTAGCGGGAGGGTACAATGAGCAGTTCTTC	CASSLTKLAGGYNEQFF	TRBJ2-1	-	TRBV7-9	TRBD2
TGTGCCAGCTCACCACCTAGCACAGATACGCAGTATTTT	CASSPPSTDTQYF	TRBJ2-3	-	TRBV18	-
TGTGCCAGCAGGGACGCAACTAATGAAAAACTGTTTTTT	CASRDATNEKLFF	TRBJ1-4	-	TRBV7-8	-
TGTGCCAGCAGCGCCTATGGGGGGACCCAGTACTTC	CASSAYGGTQYF	TRBJ2-5	-	TRBV9	-
TGTGCCAGCAGCCTAGGACAGGTCGTCCGAACTGAAGCTTTCTTT	CASSLGQVVRTEAFF	TRBJ1-1	-	TRBV7-3	TRBD1
TGTGCCAGTAGTATAGGACGAACTAGCACAGATACGCAGTATTTT	CASSIGRTSTDTQYF	TRBJ2-3	-	TRBV19	-
TGTGCCAGCAGCCCCCTCCAGGCCTATGGCTACACCTTC	CASSPLQAYGYTF	TRBJ1-2	-	TRBV11-2	-
TGTGCCAGCAGCAAAGTTGGCGCAACTAATGAAAAACTGTTTTTT	CASSKVGATNEKLFF	TRBJ1-4	-	TRBV21-1	-
TGTGCCAGCTCACCACTCGGGGTTTCCCCGTATAACTATGGCTACACCTTC	CASSPLGVSPYNYGYTF	TRBJ1-2	-	TRBV18	-
TGTGCCAGCTCACCCACCGGGACAGGGAATGGGTACGAGCAGTACTTC	CASSPTGTGNGYEQYF	TRBJ2-7	-	TRBV18	TRBD1
TGTGCCAGCAGCTCCGGGGCAACTAATGAAAAACTGTTTTTT	CASSSGATNEKLFF	TRBJ1-4	-	TRBV7-6	-
TGTGCCAGCTCACCCCCTAGGCTCAAAGAGACCCAGTACTTC	CASSPPRLKETQYF	TRBJ2-5	once	TRBV18	-
TGTGCCAGCAGCTTAACGTCGAGTTTTGGAGAGACCCAGTACTTC	CASSLTSSFGETQYF	TRBJ2-5	once	TRBV7-3	-
TGTGCCAGCAGCCACAGGGGATCTCCCTACGAGCAGTACTTC	CASSHRGSPYEQYF	TRBJ2-7	-	TRBV7-2	TRBD1
TGTGCCAGCAGCGTCTCCCTATCCTACAATGAGCAGTTCTTC	CASSVSLSYNEQFF	TRBJ2-1	-	TRBV11-2	-
TGTGCCAGCAGCCAAGGAGCGGGGGGCCACAATGAGCAGTTCTTC	CASSQGAGGHNEQFF	TRBJ2-1	few	TRBV4-2	TRBD2
TGTGCCAGCAGCTTAGTTTTGGGGGGCCCGGATCAGCCCCAGCATTTT	CASSLVLGGPDQPQHF	TRBJ1-5	-	TRBV7-9	-
TGTGCCAGTAAGAAAGAGGGGCTGATAGGTGGCTACACCTTC	CASKKEGLIGGYTF	TRBJ1-2	-	TRBV19	-
TGTGCCAGCAGCGTAGCTACTAGTGTGAATGAGCAGTTCTTC	CASSVATSVNEQFF	TRBJ2-1	-	TRBV9	-
TGTGCCAGTAGTTCCAATGGACAGCTTTACTCTGGAAACACCATATATTTT	CASSSNGQLYSGNTIYF	TRBJ1-3	once	TRBV19	-
TGCGCCAGCAGCTTGGGAGTGGGGGCTAGCACAGATACGCAGTATTTT	CASSLGVGASTDTQYF	TRBJ2-3	-	TRBV5-1	-
TGTGCCAGTAATATCAGGGGCGCAGATACGCAGTATTTT	CASNIRGADTQYF	TRBJ2-3	-	TRBV19	-
TGTGCCATCAGTGACTCGGGACTAGCGGAAGCCACAGATACGCAGTATTTT	CAISDSGLAEATDTQYF	TRBJ2-3	once	TRBV10-3	TRBD2
TGCGCCAGCAGCCATGGGCTGACAGGGGCTAACTATGGCTACACCTTC	CASSHGLTGANYGYTF	TRBJ1-2	-	TRBV4-1	TRBD1
TGTGCCAGCAGCTTAGATCAGGCTAGCGGGGGGGCCACAGATACGCAGTATTTT	CASSLDQASGGATDTQYF	TRBJ2-3	-	TRBV11-2	TRBD2
TGTGCCAGCTCACCACCGCTAGGGGTATACGAGCAGTACTTC	CASSPPLGVYEQYF	TRBJ2-7	-	TRBV18	-
TGTGCCAGCACCATGGGGGGGATCTCCTACGAGCAGTACTTC	CASTMGGISYEQYF	TRBJ2-7	-	TRBV28	TRBD2
TGCGCCAGCTCTATGGGACAGGGGCTAACAGATACGCAGTATTTT	CASSMGQGLTDTQYF	TRBJ2-3	-	TRBV10-1	TRBD1
TGTGCCAGCAGCCGACGGGGAGGGACTGAAGCTTTCTTT	CASSRRGGTEAFF	TRBJ1-1	-	TRBV2	-
TGTGCCAGCAGCCTCGGACAGGGCTATGGCTACACCTTC	CASSLGQGYGYTF	TRBJ1-2	-	TRBV7-2	TRBD1
TGTGCCAGCAGCTTTCTCCAGGGGGCCCCCGTAACTAGTACAGATACGCAGTATTTT	CASSFLQGAPVTSTDTQYF	TRBJ2-3	-	TRBV7-8	TRBD1
TGTGCCAGCAGCTTACACGGGCAGGGAGGGACTGAAGCTTTCTTT	CASSLHGQGGTEAFF	TRBJ1-1	-	TRBV7-3	-
TGTGCCAGCAGCCCCCCCATAAGGACTAGCGGTTACAATGAGCAGTTCTTC	CASSPPIRTSGYNEQFF	TRBJ2-1	-	TRBV9	TRBD2
TGTGCCAGCATCGGTTTGGGTGGCAAAAACATTCAGTACTTC	CASIGLGGKNIQYF	TRBJ2-4	-	TRBV27	-
TGTGCCAGCTCACCTGGTAACCGGAGGGCAAATGAGCAGTTCTTC	CASSPGNRRANEQFF	TRBJ2-1	-	TRBV18	-
TGCAGCCCCCGACGAGGCGCTCGCGAACACCGGGGAGCTGTTTTT	CSPRRGAREHRGAVF	TRBJ2-2	-	TRBV29-1	-
TGTGCCAGCTGGACAGGGGGAGGAAACACCATATATTTT	CASWTGGGNTIYF	TRBJ1-3	-	TRBV6-5	TRBD1
TGTGCCAGCAGCCCATCCGGAGGCCGTGGCTACACCTTC	CASSPSGGRGYTF	TRBJ1-2	-	TRBV7-9	-
TGTGCCACCAGCAGAGATCTGGCGGGGCACTACGAGCAGTACTTC	CATSRDLAGHYEQYF	TRBJ2-7	-	TRBV15	-
TGTGCCAGCAGCGTAGACCCCACAGGGAGGACTGAAGCTTTCTTT	CASSVDPTGRTEAFF	TRBJ1-1	-	TRBV9	-
TGTGCCAGCAGCATATACCGGGACAGGGGTCGCTTGAACACTGAAGCTTTCTTT	CASSIYRDRGRLNTEAFF	TRBJ1-1	-	TRBV5-4	TRBD1
TGCGCCAGCAGCCGCCCGACAGAGGGGTACTACGAGCAGTACTTC	CASSRPTEGYYEQYF	TRBJ2-7	-	TRBV4-1	-
TGTGCCAGCAGTGAAAGCGGGCGGGCCGGGGAGCTGTTTTTT	CASSESGRAGELFF	TRBJ2-2	-	TRBV6-1	-
TGTGCCAGCTCACCACCGGTCAGTAGCACAGATACGCAGTATTTT	CASSPPVSSTDTQYF	TRBJ2-3	-	TRBV18	-